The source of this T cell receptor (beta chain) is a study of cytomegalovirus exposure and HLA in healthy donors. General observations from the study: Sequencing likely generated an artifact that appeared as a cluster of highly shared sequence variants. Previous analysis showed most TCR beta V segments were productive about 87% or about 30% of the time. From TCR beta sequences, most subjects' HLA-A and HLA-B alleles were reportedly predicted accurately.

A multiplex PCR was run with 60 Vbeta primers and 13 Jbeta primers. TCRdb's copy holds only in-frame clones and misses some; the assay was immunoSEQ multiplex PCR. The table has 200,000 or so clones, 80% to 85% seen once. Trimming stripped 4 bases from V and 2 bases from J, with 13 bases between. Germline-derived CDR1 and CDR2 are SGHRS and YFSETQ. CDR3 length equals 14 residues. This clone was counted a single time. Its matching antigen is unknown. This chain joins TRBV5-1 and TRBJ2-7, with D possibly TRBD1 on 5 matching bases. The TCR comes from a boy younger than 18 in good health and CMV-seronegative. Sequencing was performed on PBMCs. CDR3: CASSAQEDPYEQYF. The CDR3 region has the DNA TGCGCCAGCAGCGCACAGGAAGACCCCTACGAGCAGTACTTC.